One T cell receptor beta chain is described in this entry. This sample is drawn from a study of monozygotic twins with inflammatory bowel disease. No DNA is given; TCRdb re-called the 5' RACE reads and lists each CDR3 protein once. The table lists more than 300,000 distinct CDR3 sequences. The receptor was derived from a human donor with ulcerative colitis or Crohn's disease, or a healthy co-twin of an affected twin (not recorded which). Sequencing was carried out using blood.

CDR3 sequence: CASRPGSPKLNEQFF. This chain connects TRBV7-2 to TRBJ2-1; TCRdb reports TRBD1, a call that lacks DNA to check it against. The CDR3 totals 15 residues. Germline CDR1 is SGHTA and CDR2 is FQGNSA.